A selection of T cell receptor beta chains follows, all from one sample in a study of technical replicates of blood from several donors. TCRdb's copy holds only in-frame clones and misses some; the assay was immunoSEQ multiplex PCR. The sample includes 76,000 or so clones, around 86% of them seen just once. Input material: PBMCs. The receptors shown here come from a human donor in good health. Some clones in this sample may be carry-over from other donors' samples. CDR3s include the opening cysteine and the closing phenylalanine or tryptophan. Each record gives: V gene, J gene, D gene, clone size, CDR3 DNA, CDR3 protein. A D gene is named only where the DNA matches it firmly. The size of a clone is reported for some rows only, either as once, few or many, or as a class for expanded clones.

V gene: TRBV9
J gene: TRBJ2-3
D gene: NA
clone size: NA
CDR3 DNA: TGTGCCAGCAGCGTAGTGGAGGGCGTCGGCACAGATACGCAGTATTTT
CDR3 protein: CASSVVEGVGTDTQYF

V gene: TRBV30
J gene: TRBJ1-1
D gene: NA
clone size: NA
CDR3 DNA: TGTGCCTGGAGCCAGGGGATTGGTGCTTCTTTCTTT
CDR3 protein: CAWSQGIGASFF

V gene: TRBV7-2
J gene: TRBJ2-3
D gene: NA
clone size: NA
CDR3 DNA: TGTGCCAGCAGCTTAGTAGCGCGAACCAGCACAGATACGCAGTATTTT
CDR3 protein: CASSLVARTSTDTQYF

V gene: TRBV21-1
J gene: TRBJ1-2
D gene: NA
clone size: NA
CDR3 DNA: TGTGCCAGCAGCAAAGCGGGGCAGGGTAGGGTTGGCTACACCTTC
CDR3 protein: CASSKAGQGRVGYTF

V gene: TRBV9
J gene: TRBJ2-7
D gene: NA
clone size: NA
CDR3 DNA: TGTGCCAGCAGTGACGGACTGAAACAAACCTACGAGCAGTACTTC
CDR3 protein: CASSDGLKQTYEQYF

V gene: TRBV30
J gene: TRBJ2-1
D gene: TRBD2
clone size: NA
CDR3 DNA: TGTGCCTGGAGTGTTTGGCTAGCGGGGCAGAATGAGCAGTTCTTC
CDR3 protein: CAWSVWLAGQNEQFF

V gene: TRBV19
J gene: TRBJ1-5
D gene: NA
clone size: NA
CDR3 DNA: TGTGCCAGTAGTATTATCCCAGGGGCTGTAGGACAGCCCCAGCATTTT
CDR3 protein: CASSIIPGAVGQPQHF

V gene: TRBV7-8
J gene: TRBJ2-7
D gene: NA
clone size: NA
CDR3 DNA: TGTGCCAGCAGCATCCTACCCACAGGGCCCTACGAGCAGTACTTC
CDR3 protein: CASSILPTGPYEQYF

V gene: TRBV7-2
J gene: TRBJ2-1
D gene: NA
clone size: NA
CDR3 DNA: TGTGCCAGCAGCTTAGGGTTCAAACCTACGTACAATGAGCAGTTCTTC
CDR3 protein: CASSLGFKPTYNEQFF

V gene: TRBV6-1
J gene: TRBJ2-2
D gene: TRBD2
clone size: NA
CDR3 DNA: TGTGCCAGCAGTACCGCGGGGGGCCACACCGGGGAGCTGTTTTTT
CDR3 protein: CASSTAGGHTGELFF

V gene: TRBV9
J gene: TRBJ1-2
D gene: NA
clone size: few
CDR3 DNA: TGTGCCAGCAGCGTAGACAACGGACCCCGGGGTGGCTACACCTTC
CDR3 protein: CASSVDNGPRGGYTF

V gene: TRBV2
J gene: TRBJ2-5
D gene: TRBD2
clone size: NA
CDR3 DNA: TGTGCCAGCGGACTAGCGGGGGCCCAAGAGACCCAGTACTTC
CDR3 protein: CASGLAGAQETQYF

V gene: TRBV4-1
J gene: TRBJ2-1
D gene: TRBD1
clone size: NA
CDR3 DNA: TGCGCCAGCAGCCTGGGACAGTACAATGAGCAGTTCTTC
CDR3 protein: CASSLGQYNEQFF

V gene: TRBV29-1
J gene: TRBJ2-1
D gene: TRBD2
clone size: few
CDR3 DNA: TGCAGCGTTGACGGAGGAGGTCGGGGGGGGCAGATCGAAAATGAGCAGTTCTTC
CDR3 protein: CSVDGGGRGGQIENEQFF

V gene: TRBV5-1
J gene: TRBJ1-1
D gene: TRBD1
clone size: NA
CDR3 DNA: TGCGCCAGCAGCTTAGGACAGGTAATGAACACTGAAGCTTTCTTT
CDR3 protein: CASSLGQVMNTEAFF

V gene: TRBV4-3
J gene: TRBJ2-7
D gene: TRBD1
clone size: NA
CDR3 DNA: TGCGCCAGCAGCCAAGAGAATCCAAGACAGGGGATAATGTACGAGCAGTACTTC
CDR3 protein: CASSQENPRQGIMYEQYF

V gene: TRBV15
J gene: TRBJ2-1
D gene: TRBD2
clone size: NA
CDR3 DNA: TGTGCCACCAGCAAATCCGGGACTAGCGGGGGAGGGTCCTACAATGAGCAGTTCTTC
CDR3 protein: CATSKSGTSGGGSYNEQFF

V gene: TRBV7-8
J gene: TRBJ2-1
D gene: TRBD2
clone size: NA
CDR3 DNA: TGTGCCAGCAGCCCACCACGCGGGAGCTCCTACAATGAGCAGTTCTTC
CDR3 protein: CASSPPRGSSYNEQFF

V gene: TRBV5-1
J gene: TRBJ1-2
D gene: NA
clone size: NA
CDR3 DNA: TGCGCCAGCAGCTTGGCCCCCGGGACACGCTATGGCTACACCTTC
CDR3 protein: CASSLAPGTRYGYTF

V gene: TRBV29-1
J gene: TRBJ2-1
D gene: NA
clone size: NA
CDR3 DNA: TGCAGCGTTGTTGGTGGGGCCAATGAGCAGTTCTTC
CDR3 protein: CSVVGGANEQFF

V gene: TRBV12-5
J gene: TRBJ2-5
D gene: TRBD1
clone size: NA
CDR3 DNA: TGTGCTAGTGTCCCAGGGGGCCTCCATGAGACCCAGTACTTC
CDR3 protein: CASVPGGLHETQYF

V gene: TRBV6-6
J gene: TRBJ1-2
D gene: TRBD1
clone size: NA
CDR3 DNA: TGTGCCAGCATCATGGGACAGGGAGGTTACTATGGCTACACCTTC
CDR3 protein: CASIMGQGGYYGYTF

V gene: TRBV2
J gene: TRBJ2-5
D gene: TRBD1
clone size: NA
CDR3 DNA: TGTGCCAGCAATAACAGGGGGCAAGAGACCCAGTACTTC
CDR3 protein: CASNNRGQETQYF

V gene: TRBV5-1
J gene: TRBJ1-1
D gene: NA
clone size: NA
CDR3 DNA: TGCGCCAGCAGCCCCCTTGGCGGGGCGGTCACTGAAGCTTTCTTT
CDR3 protein: CASSPLGGAVTEAFF

V gene: TRBV18
J gene: TRBJ1-2
D gene: NA
clone size: NA
CDR3 DNA: TGTGCCAGCTCAGGACAACAGGGTAATTATGGCTACACCTTC
CDR3 protein: CASSGQQGNYGYTF

V gene: TRBV28
J gene: TRBJ1-2
D gene: TRBD1
clone size: NA
CDR3 DNA: TGTGCCAGCAGTCTCGCCGGACAGGGGGACTATGGCTACACCTTC
CDR3 protein: CASSLAGQGDYGYTF

V gene: TRBV30
J gene: TRBJ2-5
D gene: TRBD1
clone size: NA
CDR3 DNA: TGTGCCTCGGACAGGGGGCCACAAGAGACCCAGTACTTC
CDR3 protein: CASDRGPQETQYF

V gene: TRBV4-1
J gene: TRBJ2-1
D gene: NA
clone size: NA
CDR3 DNA: TGCGCCAGCAGCCAAGGTGTAAATGAGCAGTTCTTC
CDR3 protein: CASSQGVNEQFF

V gene: TRBV30
J gene: TRBJ2-7
D gene: NA
clone size: NA
CDR3 DNA: TGTGCCCTATGGGGGCAGGGAGTCCACGAGCAGTACTTC
CDR3 protein: CALWGQGVHEQYF

V gene: TRBV7-9
J gene: TRBJ1-2
D gene: TRBD1
clone size: medium-sized
CDR3 DNA: TGTGCCAGCAGCTCAAGGACAGGACTCTTTCACGTTCGGACCTTC
CDR3 protein: CASSSRTGLFHVRTF

V gene: TRBV1
J gene: TRBJ1-1
D gene: NA
clone size: NA
CDR3 DNA: TGCACCAGCAGCCGGGGGCCTCGTAACACTGAAGCTTTCTTT
CDR3 protein: CTSSRGPRNTEAFF

V gene: TRBV4-1
J gene: TRBJ1-3
D gene: NA
clone size: NA
CDR3 DNA: TGCGCCAGCAGCCGCCGACAGGACTCTGGAAACACCATATATTTT
CDR3 protein: CASSRRQDSGNTIYF

V gene: TRBV2
J gene: TRBJ1-2
D gene: NA
clone size: NA
CDR3 DNA: TGTGCCAGCAGCTCCGGCGGGTACTCCGGCTATGGCTACACCTTC
CDR3 protein: CASSSGGYSGYGYTF

V gene: TRBV5-4
J gene: TRBJ1-6
D gene: TRBD1
clone size: NA
CDR3 DNA: TGTGCCAGCAGCTCCTTCCGGGGACAGTATAATTCACCCCTCCACTTT
CDR3 protein: CASSSFRGQYNSPLHF

V gene: TRBV6-5
J gene: TRBJ2-3
D gene: NA
clone size: NA
CDR3 DNA: TGTGCCAGCAGTCTGGGGACTGGCACAGATACGCAGTATTTT
CDR3 protein: CASSLGTGTDTQYF

V gene: TRBV9
J gene: TRBJ2-7
D gene: TRBD2
clone size: NA
CDR3 DNA: TGTGCCAGCACCCCAGCGGGATCCTACGAGCAGTACTTC
CDR3 protein: CASTPAGSYEQYF

V gene: TRBV27
J gene: TRBJ1-1
D gene: TRBD1
clone size: NA
CDR3 DNA: TGTGCCAGCAGCCGGGACAGGGGGACTGAAGCTTTCTTT
CDR3 protein: CASSRDRGTEAFF

V gene: TRBV30
J gene: TRBJ2-1
D gene: TRBD2
clone size: NA
CDR3 DNA: TGTGCCTGGTCCGGGAGGGAAGGGAATGAGCAGTTCTTC
CDR3 protein: CAWSGREGNEQFF

V gene: TRBV9
J gene: TRBJ2-7
D gene: TRBD2
clone size: NA
CDR3 DNA: TGTGCCAGCAGCGTAACCCGACTAGCGGAGGCCTACGAGCAGTACTTC
CDR3 protein: CASSVTRLAEAYEQYF

V gene: TRBV4-2
J gene: TRBJ2-4
D gene: NA
clone size: NA
CDR3 DNA: TGTGCCAGCAGCCAAGATCCTGGGGGCGGAGCAGTAGCCAAAAACATTCAGTACTTC
CDR3 protein: CASSQDPGGGAVAKNIQYF

V gene: TRBV4-3
J gene: TRBJ2-7
D gene: TRBD1
clone size: once
CDR3 DNA: TGCGCCAGCAGCCAAGATACCATCTTGGACAGGGGGCCTTACGAGCAGTACTTC
CDR3 protein: CASSQDTILDRGPYEQYF

V gene: TRBV5-8
J gene: TRBJ1-4
D gene: TRBD1
clone size: NA
CDR3 DNA: TGTGCCAGCAGCTCGACAGGGGATATTGAAAAACTGTTTTTT
CDR3 protein: CASSSTGDIEKLFF

V gene: TRBV6-5
J gene: TRBJ2-7
D gene: TRBD1
clone size: NA
CDR3 DNA: TGTGCCAGCAGCCGAGACCGGGACAGGATCTACGAGCAGTACTTC
CDR3 protein: CASSRDRDRIYEQYF

V gene: TRBV5-1
J gene: TRBJ2-7
D gene: NA
clone size: NA
CDR3 DNA: TGCGCCAGCAGCTTGGGTGGCAAACCCTACGAGCAGTACTTC
CDR3 protein: CASSLGGKPYEQYF

V gene: TRBV6-1
J gene: TRBJ2-7
D gene: TRBD2
clone size: NA
CDR3 DNA: TGTGCCAGCAGTGTCCGTAGCGGGGCTTACGAGCAGTACTTC
CDR3 protein: CASSVRSGAYEQYF

V gene: TRBV7-3
J gene: TRBJ2-1
D gene: TRBD2
clone size: NA
CDR3 DNA: TGTGCCAGCAGCCGATACATAACTAGCGGGAGGAACAATGAGCAGTTCTTC
CDR3 protein: CASSRYITSGRNNEQFF